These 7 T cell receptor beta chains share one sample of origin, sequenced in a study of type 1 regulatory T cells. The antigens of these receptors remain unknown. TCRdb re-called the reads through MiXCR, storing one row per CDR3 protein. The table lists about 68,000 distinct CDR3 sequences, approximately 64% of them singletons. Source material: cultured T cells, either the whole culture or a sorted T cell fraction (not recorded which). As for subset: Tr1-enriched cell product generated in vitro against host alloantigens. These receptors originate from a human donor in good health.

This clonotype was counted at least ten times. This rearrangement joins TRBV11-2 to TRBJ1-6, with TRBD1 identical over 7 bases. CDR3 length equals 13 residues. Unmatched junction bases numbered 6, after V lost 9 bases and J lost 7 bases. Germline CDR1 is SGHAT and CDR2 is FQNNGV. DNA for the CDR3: TGTGCCAGTGGGGGACAGCTGAATTCACCCCTCCACTTT. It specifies CASGGQLNSPLHF.

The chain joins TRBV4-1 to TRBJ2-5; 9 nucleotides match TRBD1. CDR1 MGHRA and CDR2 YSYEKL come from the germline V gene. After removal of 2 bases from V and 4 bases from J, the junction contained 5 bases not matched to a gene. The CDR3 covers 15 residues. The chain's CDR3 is CASSQNTGGRETQYF. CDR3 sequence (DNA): TGCGCCAGCAGCCAAAATACAGGGGGCCGAGAGACCCAGTACTTC.

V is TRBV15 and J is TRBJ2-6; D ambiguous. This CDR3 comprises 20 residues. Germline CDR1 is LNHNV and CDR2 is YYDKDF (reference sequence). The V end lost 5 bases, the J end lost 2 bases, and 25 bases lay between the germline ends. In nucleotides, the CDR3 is TGTGCCACCAGCCCGGCCGCGGACGGCGAATTTGTTCCTGGGGCCAACGTCCTGACTTTC. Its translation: CATSPAADGEFVPGANVLTF.

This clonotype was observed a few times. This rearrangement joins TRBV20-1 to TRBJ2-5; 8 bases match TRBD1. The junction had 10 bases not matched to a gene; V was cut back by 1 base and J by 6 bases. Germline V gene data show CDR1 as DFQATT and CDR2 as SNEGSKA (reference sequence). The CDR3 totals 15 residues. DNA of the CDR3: TGCAGTGCTAGAGCAAGTCAGGGGGCGGGAAAGACCCAGTACTTC. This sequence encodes CSARASQGAGKTQYF.

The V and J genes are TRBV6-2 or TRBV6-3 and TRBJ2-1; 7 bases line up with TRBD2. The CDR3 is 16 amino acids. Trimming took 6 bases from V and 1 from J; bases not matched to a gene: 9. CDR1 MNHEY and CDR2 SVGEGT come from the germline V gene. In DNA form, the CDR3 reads TGTGCCAGCAGACACCCCGGGACTACATCCTACAATGAGCAGTTCTTC. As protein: CASRHPGTTSYNEQFF.

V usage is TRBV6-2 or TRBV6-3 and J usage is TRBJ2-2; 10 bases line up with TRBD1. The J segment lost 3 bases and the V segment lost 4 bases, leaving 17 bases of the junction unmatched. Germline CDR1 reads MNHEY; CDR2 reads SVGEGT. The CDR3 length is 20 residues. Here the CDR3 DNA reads TGTGCCAGCAGTTTTACTCCCGGGACAGGGGAAAGCCTAGACACCGGGGAGCTGTTTTTT. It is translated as CASSFTPGTGESLDTGELFF.

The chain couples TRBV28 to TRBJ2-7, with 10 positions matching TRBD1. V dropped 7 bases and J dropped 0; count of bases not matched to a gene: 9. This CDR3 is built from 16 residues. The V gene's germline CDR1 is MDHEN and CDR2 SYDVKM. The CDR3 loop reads CASTLPGQGNSYEQYF. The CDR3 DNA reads TGTGCCAGCACCCTCCCGGGACAGGGGAACTCCTACGAGCAGTACTTC.